This T cell receptor beta chain derives from a study of T cells in Graves' hyperthyroidism and ophthalmopathy. Study results and caveats: The majority of expanded thyroid clonotypes above 0.001 also appeared in blood.

TCR beta CDR3 sequences were amplified from RNA transcripts. The HTBI primer set was used in a first-round RT-PCR of the TCR CDR3. TCRdb re-called the multiplex PCR reads with MiXCR, one entry per CDR3 protein. The sample has a few hundred thousand distinct CDR3 sequences, around 45% seen once. Graves' hyperthyroidism is called stable when ophthalmopathy does not progress within 18 months. Newly diagnosed patients aged 18 to 65 had hyperthyroidism of under 2 months' duration. The ends lost 6 bases at V and 5 bases at J; junction bases unmatched: 7. The CDR3 loop spans 14 amino acids. Note on this clonotype: Antigen: not known.

The receptor comes from a woman between 18 and 29 years old with Graves' hyperthyroidism. This sequence joins TRBV12-3 or TRBV12-4 and TRBJ2-7, with TRBD1 identical over 10 bases. The sequenced sample was peripheral blood or thyroid tissue (not recorded which). CDR3 bases: TGTGCCAGCAGGCTGGGACAGGGGTACGACGAGCAGTACTTC. Protein sequence: CASRLGQGYDEQYF.